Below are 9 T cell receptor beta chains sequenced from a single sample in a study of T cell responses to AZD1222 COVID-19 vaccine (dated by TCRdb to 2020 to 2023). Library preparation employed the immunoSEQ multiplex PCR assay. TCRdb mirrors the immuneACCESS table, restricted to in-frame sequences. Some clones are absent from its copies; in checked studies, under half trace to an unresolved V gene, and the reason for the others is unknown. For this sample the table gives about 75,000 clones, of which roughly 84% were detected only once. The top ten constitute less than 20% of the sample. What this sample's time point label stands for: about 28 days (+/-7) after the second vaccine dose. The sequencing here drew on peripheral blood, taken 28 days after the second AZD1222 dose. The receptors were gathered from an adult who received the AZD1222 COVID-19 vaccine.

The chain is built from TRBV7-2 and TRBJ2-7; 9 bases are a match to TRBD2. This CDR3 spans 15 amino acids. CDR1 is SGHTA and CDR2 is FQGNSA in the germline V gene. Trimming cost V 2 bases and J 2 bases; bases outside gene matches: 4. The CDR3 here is CASSLRLAGPYEQYF. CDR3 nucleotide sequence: TGTGCCAGCAGCTTAAGGCTAGCGGGGCCCTACGAGCAGTACTTC.

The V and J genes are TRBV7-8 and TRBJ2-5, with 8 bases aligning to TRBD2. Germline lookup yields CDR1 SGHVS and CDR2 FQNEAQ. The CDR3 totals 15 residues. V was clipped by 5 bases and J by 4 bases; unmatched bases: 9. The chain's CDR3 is CASSLYGLAGETQYF. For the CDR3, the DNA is TGTGCCAGCAGCCTATACGGACTAGCAGGAGAGACCCAGTACTTC.

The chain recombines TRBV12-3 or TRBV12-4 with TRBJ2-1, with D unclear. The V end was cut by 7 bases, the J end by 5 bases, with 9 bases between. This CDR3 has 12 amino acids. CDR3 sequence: CASTSGHNEQFF. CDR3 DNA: TGTGCCAGCACCTCCGGGCACAATGAGCAGTTCTTC.

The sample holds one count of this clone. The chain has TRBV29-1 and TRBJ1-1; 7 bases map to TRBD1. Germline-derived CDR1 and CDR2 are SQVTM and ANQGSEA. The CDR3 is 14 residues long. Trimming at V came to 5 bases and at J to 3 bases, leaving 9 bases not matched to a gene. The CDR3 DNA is TGCAGCGTTTTGAAGGGGGCGGAATACACTGAAGCTTTCTTT. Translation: CSVLKGAEYTEAFF.

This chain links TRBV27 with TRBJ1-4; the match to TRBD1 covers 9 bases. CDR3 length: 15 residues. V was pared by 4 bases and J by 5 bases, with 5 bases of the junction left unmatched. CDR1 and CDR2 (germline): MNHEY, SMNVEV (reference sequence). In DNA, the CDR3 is TGTGCCAGCAGTTCTACAGGGGGCTCCAATGAAAAACTGTTTTTT. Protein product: CASSSTGGSNEKLFF.

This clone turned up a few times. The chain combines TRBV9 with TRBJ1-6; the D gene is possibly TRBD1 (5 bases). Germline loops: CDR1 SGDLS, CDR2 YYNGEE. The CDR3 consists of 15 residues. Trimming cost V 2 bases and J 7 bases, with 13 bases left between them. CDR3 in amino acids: CASSVDLGVNSPLHF. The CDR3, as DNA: TGTGCCAGCAGCGTGGACTTAGGGGTGAATTCACCCCTCCACTTT.

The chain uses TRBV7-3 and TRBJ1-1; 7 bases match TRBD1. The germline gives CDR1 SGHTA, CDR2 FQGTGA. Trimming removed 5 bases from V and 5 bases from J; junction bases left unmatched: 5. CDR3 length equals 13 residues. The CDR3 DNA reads TGTGCCAGCAGCCCCAGGGGGGAGACTGAAGCTTTCTTT. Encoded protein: CASSPRGETEAFF.

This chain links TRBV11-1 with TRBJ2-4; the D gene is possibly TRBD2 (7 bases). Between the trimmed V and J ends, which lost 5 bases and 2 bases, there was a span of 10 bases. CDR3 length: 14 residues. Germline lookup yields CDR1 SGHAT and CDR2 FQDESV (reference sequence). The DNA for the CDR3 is TGTGCCAGCAGCGGGGGGGCGACCAAAAACATTCAGTACTTC. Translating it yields CASSGGATKNIQYF. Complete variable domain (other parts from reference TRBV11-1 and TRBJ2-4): EAEVAQSPRYKITEKSQAVAFWCDPISGHATLYWYRQILGQGPELLVQFQDESVVDDSQLPKDRFSAERLKGVDSTLKIQPAELGDSAMYLCASSGGATKNIQYFGAGTRLSVL.

CDR3 residues: CASSLAWDGPNTEAFF. The CDR3 coding sequence is TGTGCCAGCAGCTTAGCGTGGGACGGACCGAACACTGAAGCTTTCTTT. J is TRBJ1-1 and V is TRBV7-9, with D possibly being TRBD1 (5 bases). The germline V and J ends were trimmed by 0 bases and 1 base, with 12 bases remaining between them. Germline V gene lookup returns CDR1 SEHNR and CDR2 FQNEAQ (reference sequence). The CDR3 totals 16 residues.